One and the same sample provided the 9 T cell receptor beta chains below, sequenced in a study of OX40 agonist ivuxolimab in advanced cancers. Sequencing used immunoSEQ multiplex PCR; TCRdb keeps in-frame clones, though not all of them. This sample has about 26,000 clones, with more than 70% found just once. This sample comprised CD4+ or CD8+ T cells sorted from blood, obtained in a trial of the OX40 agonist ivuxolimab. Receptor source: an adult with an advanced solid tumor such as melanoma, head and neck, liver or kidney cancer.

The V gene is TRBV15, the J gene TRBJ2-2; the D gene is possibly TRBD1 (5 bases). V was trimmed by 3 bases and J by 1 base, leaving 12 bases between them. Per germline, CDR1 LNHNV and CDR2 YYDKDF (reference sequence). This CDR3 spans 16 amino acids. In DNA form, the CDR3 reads TGTGCCACCAGCAGCAGGGAAGCCAGGAACACCGGGGAGCTGTTTTTT. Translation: CATSSREARNTGELFF.

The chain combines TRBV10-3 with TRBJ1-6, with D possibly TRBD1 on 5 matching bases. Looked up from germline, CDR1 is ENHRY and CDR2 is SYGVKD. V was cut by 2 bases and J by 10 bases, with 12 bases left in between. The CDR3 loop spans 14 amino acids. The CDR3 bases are TGTGCCATCAGTGAGGGGCAGGGTAGCTCACCCCTCCACTTT. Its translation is CAISEGQGSSPLHF.

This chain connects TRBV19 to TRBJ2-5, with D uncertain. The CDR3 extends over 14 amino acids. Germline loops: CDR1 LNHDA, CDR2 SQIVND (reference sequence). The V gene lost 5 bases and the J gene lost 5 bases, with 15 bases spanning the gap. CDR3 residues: CASSLGSAVETQYF. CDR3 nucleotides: TGTGCCAGTAGTCTCGGGTCGGCGGTGGAGACCCAGTACTTC.

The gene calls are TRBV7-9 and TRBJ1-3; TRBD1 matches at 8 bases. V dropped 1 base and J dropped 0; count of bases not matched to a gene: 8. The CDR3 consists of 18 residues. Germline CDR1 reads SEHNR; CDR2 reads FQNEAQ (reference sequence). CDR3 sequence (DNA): TGTGCCAGCAGCTTAGATCCGGACAGGGCCCTCTCTGGAAACACCATATATTTT. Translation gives CASSLDPDRALSGNTIYF. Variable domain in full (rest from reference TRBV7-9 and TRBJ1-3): DTGVSQNPRHKITKRGQNVTFRCDPISEHNRLYWYRQTLGQGPEFLTYFQNEAQLEKSRLLSDRFSAERPKGSFSTLEIQRTEQGDSAMYLCASSLDPDRALSGNTIYFGEGSWLTVV.

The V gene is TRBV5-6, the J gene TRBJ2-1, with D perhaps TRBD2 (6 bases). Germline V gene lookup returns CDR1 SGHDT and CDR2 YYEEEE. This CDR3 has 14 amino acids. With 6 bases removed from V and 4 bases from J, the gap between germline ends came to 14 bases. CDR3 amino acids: CASIPGSGYNEQFF. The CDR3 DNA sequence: TGTGCCAGCATCCCGGGTAGCGGTTACAATGAGCAGTTCTTC.

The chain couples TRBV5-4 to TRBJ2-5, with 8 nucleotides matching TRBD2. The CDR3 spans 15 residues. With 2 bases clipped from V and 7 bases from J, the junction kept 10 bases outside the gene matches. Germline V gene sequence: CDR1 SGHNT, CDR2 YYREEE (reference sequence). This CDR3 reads CASSFRGLAKGTQYF. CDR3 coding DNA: TGTGCCAGCAGCTTCCGTGGACTAGCTAAGGGGACCCAGTACTTC.

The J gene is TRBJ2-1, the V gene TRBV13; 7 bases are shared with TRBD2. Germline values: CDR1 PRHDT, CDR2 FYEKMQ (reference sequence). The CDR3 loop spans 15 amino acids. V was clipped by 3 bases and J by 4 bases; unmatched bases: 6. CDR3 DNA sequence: TGTGCCAGCAGCTTCTCTAGCGGAAGATACAATGAGCAGTTCTTC. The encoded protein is CASSFSSGRYNEQFF.

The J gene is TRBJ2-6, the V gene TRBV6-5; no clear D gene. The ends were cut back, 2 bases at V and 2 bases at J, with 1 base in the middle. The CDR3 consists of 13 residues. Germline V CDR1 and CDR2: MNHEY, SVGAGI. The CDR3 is CASSYAGANVLTF. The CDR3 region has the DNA TGTGCCAGCAGTTACGCTGGGGCCAACGTCCTGACTTTC.

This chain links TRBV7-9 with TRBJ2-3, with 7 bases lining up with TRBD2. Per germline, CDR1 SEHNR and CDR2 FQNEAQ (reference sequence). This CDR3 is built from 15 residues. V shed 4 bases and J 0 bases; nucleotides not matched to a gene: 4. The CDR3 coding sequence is TGTGCCAGCAGCTCAACTAGCGAAAGCACAGATACGCAGTATTTT. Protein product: CASSSTSESTDTQYF.